Here is one T cell receptor (beta chain) with its context. The data were obtained in a study of cytotoxic CD8 clonotypes in ibrutinib-treated CLL. Profiling relied on immunoSEQ multiplex PCR, and the TCRdb table lists in-frame clones only, not all of them. Of some 92,000 clones in the sample, roughly three quarters are singletons; the top ten hold 20% to 25%. Sequences were derived from PBMCs, sampled after 24 months of ibrutinib treatment. The source is a human donor with chronic lymphocytic leukemia.

CDR3 region: CSVGQVYNEKLFF. CDR3 nucleotide sequence: TGCAGCGTTGGTCAGGTCTATAATGAAAAACTGTTTTTT. The chain uses TRBV29-1 and TRBJ1-4; D remains unclear. This CDR3 has 13 residues. Trimming took off 4 bases at V and 4 bases at J, with 10 bases between the two ends. Germline CDR1 is SQVTM and CDR2 is ANQGSEA.